This TCR beta chain was found in a study of vaccination effects on CD4 cells after COVID-19. Overall study results and limits: Marked clonal contraction of infection- and vaccine-induced clones was seen late after vaccination.

Sequenced by immunoSEQ multiplex PCR; TCRdb stores in-frame clones only, minus some. The repertoire has tens of thousands of clones, approximately 71% of them found once; the top ten carry 9% to 10%. The V and J ends lost 3 bases and 4 bases, in that order; junction bases with no gene match: 8. Germline-derived CDR1 and CDR2 are SGDLS and YYNGEE. The CDR3 consists of 15 residues. As concerns this clone: What it recognizes is unknown.

ViraFEST used viral peptide pools to expand antigen-specific CD4+ T cells before sequencing. Cultured cells yielded isolated CD4+ T cells after about ten days. Participants each got two BNT162b2 or mRNA-1273 vaccine doses. Wells each received 2.2 million or so PBMC, cultured with 10 IU/ml IL-2 and around 9.8 ug/ml peptides. Fresh IL-2-containing medium replaced half the medium on days 3 and 7. The receptor comes from a human donor who received a COVID-19 vaccine. The chain uses TRBV9 and TRBJ2-5, with 8 bases fitting TRBD1. This specimen was CD4+ T cells from PBMCs cultured with HCoV-NL63 spike peptides, taken after COVID-19 vaccination. CDR3: CASSAPTGGIETQYF. As DNA, the CDR3 is TGTGCCAGCAGCGCCCCTACAGGGGGAATAGAGACCCAGTACTTC. Supplemented by reference TRBV9 and TRBJ2-5, the full variable domain reads DSGVTQTPKHLITATGQRVTLRCSPRSGDLSVYWYQQSLDQGLQFLIQYYNGEERAKGNILERFSAQQFPDLHSELNLSSLELGDSALYFCASSAPTGGIETQYFGPGTRLLVL.